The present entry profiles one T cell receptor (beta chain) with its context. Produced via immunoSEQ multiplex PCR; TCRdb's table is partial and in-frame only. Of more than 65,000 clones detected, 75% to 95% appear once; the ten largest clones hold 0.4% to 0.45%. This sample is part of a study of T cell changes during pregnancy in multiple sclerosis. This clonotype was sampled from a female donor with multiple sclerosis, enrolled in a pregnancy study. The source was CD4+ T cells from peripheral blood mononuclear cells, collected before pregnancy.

CDR3 sequence: CASSHRGLGSYNEQFF. CDR3 coding DNA: TGTGCCAGCAGTCACAGGGGTTTAGGATCCTACAATGAGCAGTTCTTC. This chain uses TRBV27 with TRBJ2-1; 7 nucleotides line up with TRBD1. Germline V CDR1 and CDR2: MNHEY, SMNVEV (reference sequence). This CDR3 has 16 residues. The V segment lost 5 bases and the J segment 1 base; nucleotides outside the gene matches: 8.